The rows below give T cell receptor beta chains drawn from one sample of a study of cytotoxic CD8 clonotypes in ibrutinib-treated CLL. TCRdb's copy holds only in-frame clones and misses some; the assay was immunoSEQ multiplex PCR. The sample holds tens of thousands of clones, 50% to 80% seen once. The specimen comprised PBMCs, sampled after 24 months of ibrutinib treatment. These receptors all come from a human donor with chronic lymphocytic leukemia. The CDR3 runs from the conserved cysteine through the conserved F or W. Fields, in order: V gene, clone size, J gene, D gene, CDR3 protein, CDR3 DNA. The D gene is left open where the match is weak. Rows give clone size only sometimes, using once, few, many, or a class for an expanded clone.

V: TRBV19; size: -; J: TRBJ1-5; D: -; CDR3: CASSGRRGSNQPQHF; DNA: TGTGCCAGTAGTGGTCGGCGCGGCAGCAATCAGCCCCAGCATTTT
V: TRBV4-1; size: -; J: TRBJ1-5; D: -; CDR3: CASSPASSTRPGGGPQHF; DNA: TGCGCCAGCAGCCCCGCTTCCTCGACTCGGCCCGGTGGAGGGCCCCAGCATTTT
V: TRBV18; size: -; J: TRBJ2-5; D: -; CDR3: CASSPRSGGKETQYF; DNA: TGTGCCAGCTCACCACGGTCAGGGGGGAAAGAGACCCAGTACTTC
V: TRBV19; size: -; J: TRBJ2-1; D: -; CDR3: CASSRGVPEEQFF; DNA: TGTGCCAGTAGCCGCGGGGTTCCAGAGGAGCAGTTCTTC
V: TRBV18; size: once; J: TRBJ2-5; D: -; CDR3: CASSPPVGETQYF; DNA: TGTGCCAGCTCACCCCCCGTTGGAGAGACCCAGTACTTC
V: TRBV6-5; size: -; J: TRBJ1-2; D: -; CDR3: CASYGPRAARGGYTF; DNA: TGTGCCAGCTACGGACCCCGAGCGGCCCGAGGAGGCTACACCTTC
V: TRBV5-4; size: few; J: TRBJ1-5; D: -; CDR3: CASSLEGGQPQHF; DNA: TGTGCCAGCAGCCTCGAGGGGGGTCAGCCCCAGCATTTT
V: TRBV5-4; size: -; J: TRBJ1-6; D: TRBD1; CDR3: CASSLGTGSSYSPLHF; DNA: TGTGCCAGCAGCCTGGGGACAGGGTCATCGTATTCACCCCTCCACTTT
V: TRBV27; size: -; J: TRBJ1-2; D: -; CDR3: CASSRGSDYGYTF; DNA: TGTGCCAGCAGTAGGGGATCGGACTATGGCTACACCTTC
V: TRBV9; size: -; J: TRBJ2-1; D: TRBD2; CDR3: CASKRSLGRYNEQFF; DNA: TGTGCCAGCAAGCGTAGCCTCGGGAGGTACAATGAGCAGTTCTTC
V: TRBV10-3; size: -; J: TRBJ2-7; D: -; CDR3: CAISESGDFYEQYF; DNA: TGTGCCATCAGTGAGTCCGGAGATTTCTACGAGCAGTACTTC
V: TRBV4-2; size: -; J: TRBJ2-2; D: -; CDR3: CASSQGGAYTGELFF; DNA: TGTGCCAGCAGCCAGGGGGGGGCGTACACCGGGGAGCTGTTTTTT
V: TRBV27; size: -; J: TRBJ2-7; D: -; CDR3: CASSSLQGSSYEQYF; DNA: TGTGCCAGCAGTTCTCTACAGGGAAGCTCCTACGAGCAGTACTTC
V: TRBV6-8; size: -; J: TRBJ1-1; D: TRBD1; CDR3: CATHHITTGNSTEAFF; DNA: TGTGCCACCCACCATATAACGACAGGGAATAGCACTGAAGCTTTCTTT
V: TRBV18; size: -; J: TRBJ2-5; D: TRBD2; CDR3: CASSPRLAGGFGETQYF; DNA: TGTGCCAGCTCACCAAGACTAGCGGGGGGTTTTGGAGAGACCCAGTACTTC
V: TRBV11-2; size: -; J: TRBJ1-2; D: TRBD1; CDR3: CASSPGTGGSYGYTF; DNA: TGTGCCAGCAGCCCAGGGACAGGGGGTTCCTATGGCTACACCTTC
V: TRBV4-1; size: -; J: TRBJ1-5; D: -; CDR3: CASSQGIGWYQPQHF; DNA: TGCGCCAGCAGCCAGGGTATAGGGTGGTATCAGCCCCAGCATTTT
V: TRBV5-1; size: -; J: TRBJ2-1; D: TRBD2; CDR3: CASSDSGRSSGYNEQFF; DNA: TGCGCCAGCAGCGACTCAGGGAGGTCTAGCGGATACAATGAGCAGTTCTTC
V: TRBV27; size: -; J: TRBJ2-7; D: -; CDR3: CASSLNYQEQYF; DNA: TGTGCCAGCAGTTTAAATTATCAAGAGCAGTACTTC
V: TRBV19; size: -; J: TRBJ2-1; D: -; CDR3: CASGRTKDEQFF; DNA: TGTGCCAGCGGTCGGACTAAAGATGAGCAGTTCTTC
V: TRBV12-5; size: -; J: TRBJ1-6; D: -; CDR3: CASGLPGVGVGNSPLHF; DNA: TGTGCTAGTGGTTTGCCGGGCGTCGGGGTCGGTAATTCACCCCTCCACTTT
V: TRBV5-1; size: -; J: TRBJ2-5; D: -; CDR3: CASSLASFPGTQYF; DNA: TGCGCCAGCAGCTTGGCTTCATTCCCGGGGACCCAGTACTTC
V: TRBV29-1; size: -; J: TRBJ2-7; D: -; CDR3: CSVTLRLTDEQYF; DNA: TGCAGCGTTACTCTCAGGCTGACGGACGAGCAGTACTTC